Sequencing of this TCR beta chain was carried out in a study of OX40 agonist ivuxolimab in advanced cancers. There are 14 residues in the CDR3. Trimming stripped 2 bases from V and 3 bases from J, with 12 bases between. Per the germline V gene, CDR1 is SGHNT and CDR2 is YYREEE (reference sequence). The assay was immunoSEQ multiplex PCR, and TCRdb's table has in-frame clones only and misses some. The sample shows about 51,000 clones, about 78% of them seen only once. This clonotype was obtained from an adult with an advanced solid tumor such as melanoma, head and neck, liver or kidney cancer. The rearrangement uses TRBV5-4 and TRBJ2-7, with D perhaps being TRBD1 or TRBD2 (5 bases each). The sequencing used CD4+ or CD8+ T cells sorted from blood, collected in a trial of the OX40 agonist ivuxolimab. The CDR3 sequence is CASSFQGEGYEQYF. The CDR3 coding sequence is TGTGCCAGCAGCTTCCAGGGAGAAGGCTACGAGCAGTACTTC.